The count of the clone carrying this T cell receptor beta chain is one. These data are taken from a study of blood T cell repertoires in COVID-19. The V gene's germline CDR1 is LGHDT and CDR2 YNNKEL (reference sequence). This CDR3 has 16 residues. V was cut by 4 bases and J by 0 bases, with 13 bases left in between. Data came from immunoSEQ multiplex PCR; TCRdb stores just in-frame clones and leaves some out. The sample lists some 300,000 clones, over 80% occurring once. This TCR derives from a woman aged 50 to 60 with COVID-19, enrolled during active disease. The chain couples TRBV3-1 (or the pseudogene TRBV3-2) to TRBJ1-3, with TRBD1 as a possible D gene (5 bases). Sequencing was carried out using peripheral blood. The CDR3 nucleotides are TGTGCCAGCAGCCTTACTCCGGGGGGCTCTGGAAACACCATATATTTT. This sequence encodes CASSLTPGGSGNTIYF.